This T cell receptor beta chain was profiled in a study of metastatic and nonmetastatic thyroid tumors. Overall study context: Peripheral blood and tumor or nodule samples from malignant and benign thyroid patients were compared. Study findings and constraints: For both blood and tumor, malignant thyroid tumors reportedly showed significantly higher TCR beta diversity than benign nodules did.

As processed by the authors: What underpinned the distant-metastasis classifier for papillary thyroid cancer was the set of CDR3 differences across clinicopathological groups. Via MiXCR, TCRdb re-called the PCR reads. TCRdb's processing, not the authors', yielded these V and J calls. Seen here are some 22,000 clones, roughly a quarter observed once, and the top ten hold roughly 12%. Trimming took 0 bases from V and 9 from J, leaving 15 bases between them. This CDR3 is 15 amino acids long. Looked up from germline, CDR1 is LGHNA and CDR2 is YNFKEQ. Thyroid surgery was performed in patients who had received no treatment beforehand. This clone was seen many times. The target antigen is unknown. The sample carries other DNA sequences with the same CDR3.

The sequencing input was tumor tissue. J is TRBJ2-1 and V is TRBV4-2, with D perhaps TRBD1 or TRBD2 (5 bases each). This TCR was sampled from a male donor with papillary thyroid cancer or a benign thyroid nodule (not recorded which). Some clones in this sample may be carry-over from other donors' samples. CDR3 region: CASSQDPGTRVEQFF. CDR3 DNA: TGTGCCAGCAGCCAAGATCCCGGGACCCGGGTTGAGCAGTTCTTC.